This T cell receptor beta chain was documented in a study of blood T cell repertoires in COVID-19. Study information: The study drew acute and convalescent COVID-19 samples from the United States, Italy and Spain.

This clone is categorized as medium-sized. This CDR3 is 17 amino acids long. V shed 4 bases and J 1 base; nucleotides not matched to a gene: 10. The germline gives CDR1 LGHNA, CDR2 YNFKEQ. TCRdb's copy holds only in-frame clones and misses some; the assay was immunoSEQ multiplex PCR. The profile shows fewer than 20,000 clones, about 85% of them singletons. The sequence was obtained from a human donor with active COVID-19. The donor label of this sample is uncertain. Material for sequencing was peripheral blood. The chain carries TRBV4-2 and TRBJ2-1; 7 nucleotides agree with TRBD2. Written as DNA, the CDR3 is TGTGCCAGCAGCCCCGAAAGCGGGATCGGGTCCTACAATGAGCAGTTCTTC. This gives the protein CASSPESGIGSYNEQFF.